Listed below are T cell receptor beta chains from one sample, sequenced in a study of chemoradiotherapy in HPV16-positive cancers. Here immunoSEQ multiplex PCR was the method, and the copy in TCRdb shows in-frame clones only, minus some. Here the sample spans around 30,000 clones, about nine tenths being singletons. The material sequenced was blood, taken from a patient who underwent chemoradiotherapy. The source of these receptors is a human donor with HPV-associated anogenital cancer. Both conserved end residues are part of each CDR3. A D gene is named only where the DNA matches it firmly. A clone size is listed for some rows: how often the clone was seen (once, few, many), or a class if it is expanded.

v_call: TRBV19
d_call: TRBD1
j_call: TRBJ1-5
clone_size: once
cdr3_nt: TGTGCCAGTAGCTGGGACAGGGATGGACCACGGGGCAATCAGCCCCAGCATTTT
cdr3_aa: CASSWDRDGPRGNQPQHF

v_call: TRBV14
d_call: TRBD1
j_call: TRBJ2-4
clone_size: few
cdr3_nt: TGTGCCTATCGAACACAGGGGAGTTCCAAAAACATTCAGTACTTC
cdr3_aa: CAYRTQGSSKNIQYF

v_call: TRBV11-3
d_call: -
j_call: TRBJ2-1
clone_size: -
cdr3_nt: TGTGCCAGCAGCTTAGTAGGAGGACCCTACAATGAGCAGTTCTTC
cdr3_aa: CASSLVGGPYNEQFF

v_call: TRBV15
d_call: -
j_call: TRBJ1-2
clone_size: -
cdr3_nt: TGTGCCACCAGAAAGTCAGGGGCTCATGGCTACACCTTC
cdr3_aa: CATRKSGAHGYTF

v_call: TRBV5-1
d_call: -
j_call: TRBJ2-7
clone_size: once
cdr3_nt: TGCGCCAGCAGCGGGGGACTGGACACGAGCGACGAGCAGTACTTC
cdr3_aa: CASSGGLDTSDEQYF

v_call: TRBV7-3
d_call: -
j_call: TRBJ2-2
clone_size: -
cdr3_nt: TGTGCCAGCAGCTCTGAGCCGGGAGTAGGGACCGGGGAGCTGTTTTTT
cdr3_aa: CASSSEPGVGTGELFF

v_call: TRBV9
d_call: TRBD2
j_call: TRBJ2-3
clone_size: once
cdr3_nt: TGTGCCAGCACATTAACCGGGACTAGCGGAAATACGCAGTATTTT
cdr3_aa: CASTLTGTSGNTQYF

v_call: TRBV2
d_call: TRBD1
j_call: TRBJ2-1
clone_size: -
cdr3_nt: TGTGCCAGCAGTTGGGGGACAGGGGGATTCAATGAGCAGTTCTTC
cdr3_aa: CASSWGTGGFNEQFF

v_call: TRBV4-3
d_call: -
j_call: TRBJ2-5
clone_size: -
cdr3_nt: TGCGCCAGCAGCCAAGATTACGTAGGCGGGACCGGGCGGGAGACCCAGTACTTC
cdr3_aa: CASSQDYVGGTGRETQYF

v_call: TRBV6-1
d_call: TRBD1
j_call: TRBJ1-5
clone_size: -
cdr3_nt: TGTGCCAGCAGGAGACAGGGCGGGTTTGAACAGCCCCAGCATTTT
cdr3_aa: CASRRQGGFEQPQHF

v_call: TRBV7-9
d_call: TRBD2
j_call: TRBJ2-1
clone_size: -
cdr3_nt: TGTGCCAGCAGCTCCCTTGTACTAGCGGCCCAGGATGAGCAGTTCTTC
cdr3_aa: CASSSLVLAAQDEQFF

v_call: TRBV5-8
d_call: -
j_call: TRBJ1-6
clone_size: -
cdr3_nt: TGTGCCAGCGGCACAGGGCTCAATTCACCCCTCCACTTT
cdr3_aa: CASGTGLNSPLHF